One sample yielded the 24 T cell receptor beta chains listed below, sequenced in a study of OX40 agonist ivuxolimab in advanced cancers. Assay: immunoSEQ multiplex PCR; the TCRdb copy retains only in-frame clones and omits some. This table holds tens of thousands of clones, approximately 84% found once. Sequences were derived from CD4+ or CD8+ T cells sorted from blood, sampled in a trial of the OX40 agonist ivuxolimab. These receptors originate from an adult with an advanced solid tumor such as melanoma, head and neck, liver or kidney cancer.

The chain uses TRBV5-1 and TRBJ2-1; D call uncertain. Germline CDR1 and CDR2: SGHRS and YFSETQ. The CDR3 runs 16 residues. With 0 bases removed from V and 0 bases from J, the gap between germline ends came to 10 bases. CDR3 bases: TGCGCCAGCAGCTTGGCTGCCCGGAGCTCCTACAATGAGCAGTTCTTC. It codes for CASSLAARSSYNEQFF.

The J gene is TRBJ1-2, the V gene TRBV7-8; D is unresolved. Trimming cost V 4 bases and J 4 bases, with 10 bases left between them. The CDR3 spans 13 residues. Germline V gene sequence: CDR1 SGHVS, CDR2 FQNEAQ. The CDR3 sequence is CASSSGLPYGYTF. CDR3 nucleotide sequence: TGTGCCAGCAGCTCTGGATTGCCCTATGGCTACACCTTC.

V is TRBV5-1 and J is TRBJ1-2; the D is unclear. The germline V and J ends were trimmed by 5 bases and 2 bases, with 13 bases remaining between them. This CDR3 has 14 amino acids. Germline CDR1 SGHRS, CDR2 YFSETQ. The DNA for the CDR3 is TGCGCCAGCAGACCGGGTTACAGAAACTATGGCTACACCTTC. It translates to CASRPGYRNYGYTF.

The V call is TRBV19, the J call TRBJ1-5; D remains unclear. The germline gives CDR1 LNHDA, CDR2 SQIVND (reference sequence). Trimming stripped 7 bases from V and 1 base from J, with 8 bases between. This CDR3 is built from 13 residues. CDR3 sequence (DNA): TGTGCCAGTACCCCCCGGAGCAATCAGCCCCAGCATTTT. Protein product: CASTPRSNQPQHF.

This clone is medium-sized (0.01 to 0.1%) by share. This sequence joins TRBV19 and TRBJ1-1; no reliable D call. V was clipped by 7 bases and J by 10 bases, with 16 bases between them. The CDR3 runs to 12 residues. Germline V gene data show CDR1 as LNHDA and CDR2 as SQIVND (reference sequence). DNA for the CDR3: TGTGCCAGTACCCCAAGGAGCGCAGCAGCTTTCTTT. It yields the protein CASTPRSAAAFF.

The chain is built from TRBV27 and TRBJ2-1; TRBD2 matches 7 bases. The junction had 5 bases not matched to a gene; V was cut back by 0 bases and J by 6 bases. Germline CDR1 is MNHEY and CDR2 is SMNVEV (reference sequence). This CDR3 spans 15 amino acids. The CDR3 region is CASSLSRLAANEQFF. As DNA, the CDR3 is TGTGCCAGCAGTTTATCTAGACTAGCTGCCAATGAGCAGTTCTTC.

This chain connects TRBV6-1 to TRBJ2-3, with D maybe TRBD2 (6 bases). V was trimmed by 0 bases and J by 2 bases, leaving 12 bases between them. The CDR3 spans 16 residues. Germline assignment: CDR1 MNHNS and CDR2 SASEGT. The CDR3 coding sequence is TGTGCCAGCAGTGAAGCAGGACGGGGGTACACAGATACGCAGTATTTT. The encoded protein is CASSEAGRGYTDTQYF.

This clone was seen a few times. The chain uses TRBV19 and TRBJ1-6; 8 positions agree with TRBD1. The CDR3 has 13 residues. Trimming at V came to 8 bases and at J to 7 bases, leaving 4 bases not matched to a gene. The germline gives CDR1 LNHDA, CDR2 SQIVND (reference sequence). The CDR3 protein is CASGHRGNSPLHF. The DNA of the CDR3 is TGTGCCAGTGGGCACAGGGGGAATTCACCCCTCCACTTT.

The chain couples TRBV7-8 to TRBJ1-1; no clear D. The CDR3 has 15 amino acids. The V end was cut by 2 bases, the J end by 0 bases, with 10 bases between. Germline values: CDR1 SGHVS, CDR2 FQNEAQ. CDR3: CASSLFGRLNTEAFF. The CDR3 region has the DNA TGTGCCAGCAGCTTATTTGGCAGACTGAACACTGAAGCTTTCTTT. The full variable domain, rest sourced from reference TRBV7-8 and TRBJ1-1, is GAGVSQSPRYKVAKRGQDVALRCDPISGHVSLFWYQQALGQGPEFLTYFQNEAQLDKSGLPSDRFFAERPEGSVSTLKIQRTQQEDSAVYLCASSLFGRLNTEAFFGQGTRLTVV.

The V gene is TRBV6-6, the J gene TRBJ1-1; D might be TRBD1 (6 bases). The CDR3 is 11 residues long. The germline V gene has CDR1 MNHNY and CDR2 SVGAGI (reference sequence). Trimming pared 7 bases from V and 8 bases from J, leaving 11 bases between. CDR3 residues: CASKIGTEAFF. The CDR3 DNA reads TGTGCCAGCAAAATTGGGACAGAAGCTTTCTTT.

The chain joins TRBV6-6 to TRBJ2-1; TRBD2 might be the D (6 bases). The CDR3 contains 11 residues. Per germline, CDR1 MNHNY and CDR2 SVGAGI (reference sequence). CDR3 in amino acids: CAAAGGNEQFF. CDR3 DNA sequence: TGTGCAGCGGCCGGGGGCAATGAGCAGTTCTTC.

The chain has TRBV7-3 and TRBJ2-7, with a weak D call TRBD1 (5 bases). CDR3 length equals 15 residues. Germline CDR1 and CDR2: SGHTA and FQGTGA. Trimming took off 5 bases at V and 3 bases at J, with 17 bases between the two ends. The CDR3: CASSPSRAGLYEQYF. CDR3 coding DNA: TGTGCCAGCAGCCCGTCCAGGGCAGGCCTCTACGAGCAGTACTTC.

The gene calls are TRBV15 and TRBJ2-2; TRBD2 agrees at 7 bases. This CDR3 has 15 residues. The V segment lost 2 bases and the J segment 1 base; nucleotides outside the gene matches: 1. CDR1 and CDR2 from the germline V gene are LNHNV and YYDKDF (reference sequence). The CDR3 coding sequence is TGTGCCACCAGCAGACTAGCGGTGAACACCGGGGAGCTGTTTTTT. This encodes CATSRLAVNTGELFF. The variable domain in full, completed from reference TRBV15 and TRBJ2-2, reads DAMVIQNPRYQVTQFGKPVTLSCSQTLNHNVMYWYQQKSSQAPKLLFHYYDKDFNNEADTPDNFQSRRPNTSFCFLDIRSPGLGDTAMYLCATSRLAVNTGELFFGEGSRLTVL.

The gene calls are TRBV7-2 and TRBJ2-1; TRBD1 matches at 8 bases. The CDR3 spans 16 residues. The germline gives CDR1 SGHTA, CDR2 FQGNSA. J lost 5 bases, V lost 5 bases, and 11 bases had no gene match. The CDR3 region is CASSVRRQGLNNEQFF. For the CDR3, the DNA is TGTGCCAGCAGCGTAAGAAGACAGGGGTTAAACAATGAGCAGTTCTTC. Full variable domain (remainder filled in from reference TRBV7-2 and TRBJ2-1): GAGVSQSPSNKVTEKGKDVELRCDPISGHTALYWYRQSLGQGLEFLIYFQGNSAPDKSGLPSDRFSAERTGGSVSTLTIQRTQQEDSAVYLCASSVRRQGLNNEQFFGPGTRLTVL.

This clone was seen just once. V gene TRBV25-1 combines with J gene TRBJ2-1; D gene uncertain. Trimming stripped 5 bases from V and 3 bases from J, with 8 bases between. There are 13 residues in the CDR3. Germline values: CDR1 MGHDK, CDR2 SYGVNS. DNA of the CDR3: TGTGCCAGCAGTTTGGCGGTCTACAATGAGCAGTTCTTC. This encodes CASSLAVYNEQFF.

The gene calls are TRBV13 and TRBJ2-7; 7 bases match TRBD2. The ends lost 5 bases at V and 2 bases at J; junction bases unmatched: 6. The CDR3 contains 14 residues. Germline lookup yields CDR1 PRHDT and CDR2 FYEKMQ (reference sequence). CDR3 residues: CASSPSGDAYEQYF. CDR3 in DNA: TGTGCCAGCAGCCCGAGCGGGGACGCCTACGAGCAGTACTTC.

The chain is built from TRBV19 and TRBJ2-5, with a possible D match to TRBD2 (6 bases). Per germline, CDR1 LNHDA and CDR2 SQIVND (reference sequence). Trimming shortened V by 4 bases and J by 3 bases, and 12 bases separated the two germline ends. There are 14 residues in the CDR3. The CDR3 spells CASSRGLYEETQYF. CDR3 coding DNA: TGTGCCAGTAGTAGGGGACTTTACGAAGAGACCCAGTACTTC. Complete variable domain (other parts from reference TRBV19 and TRBJ2-5): DGGITQSPKYLFRKEGQNVTLSCEQNLNHDAMYWYRQDPGQGLRLIYYSQIVNDFQKGDIAEGYSVSREKKESFPLTVTSAQKNPTAFYLCASSRGLYEETQYFGPGTRLLVL.

The chain recombines TRBV7-6 with TRBJ2-5, with D perhaps TRBD1 (5 bases). Looked up from germline, CDR1 is SGHVS and CDR2 is FNYEAQ. This CDR3 spans 15 amino acids. The germline V and J ends were trimmed by 3 bases and 4 bases, with 15 bases remaining between them. The CDR3 reads CASSFFQGQGETQYF. The CDR3 DNA is TGTGCCAGCAGCTTCTTCCAGGGCCAGGGAGAGACCCAGTACTTC.

V usage is TRBV4-1 and J usage is TRBJ1-3; D is ambiguous. Trimming removed 6 bases from V and 6 bases from J, with 18 bases in between. The CDR3 is 15 residues long. Germline V gene sequence: CDR1 MGHRA, CDR2 YSYEKL. In DNA, the CDR3 is TGCGCCAGCAGGGGCCGCCTAGAGTTTGAAAACACCATATATTTT. It specifies CASRGRLEFENTIYF.

This clone was seen only once. The rearrangement uses TRBV19 and TRBJ1-1; 7 bases are a match to TRBD1. Looked up from germline, CDR1 is LNHDA and CDR2 is SQIVND (reference sequence). The V gene end was trimmed by 6 bases and the J gene end by 5 bases; junction bases not matched to a gene: 12. The CDR3 has 15 amino acids. Here the CDR3 reads CASRNPDREETEAFF. DNA for the CDR3: TGTGCCAGTAGAAACCCAGACAGGGAGGAGACTGAAGCTTTCTTT.

This chain connects TRBV28 to TRBJ1-2, with D perhaps matching TRBD1 (5 bases). Per the germline V gene, CDR1 is MDHEN and CDR2 is SYDVKM. V lost 5 bases and J 4 bases, leaving 17 bases between the germline ends. This CDR3 region has 15 residues. CDR3 in DNA: TGTGCCAGCAGTCCAGAAACCAGGGCTTTCTATGGCTACACCTTC. Amino acids: CASSPETRAFYGYTF.

The rearrangement uses TRBV19 and TRBJ1-5; D is unresolved. Looked up from germline, CDR1 is LNHDA and CDR2 is SQIVND (reference sequence). V dropped 7 bases and J dropped 3 bases, with 31 bases sitting between them. This CDR3 has 20 amino acids. DNA for the CDR3: TGTGCCAGTACTAAGCAAGCATCTCCGGGAAAACCAAATCACAATCAGCCCCAGCATTTT. Protein product: CASTKQASPGKPNHNQPQHF.

The DNA of the CDR3 is TGTGCCAGCAGCTTAGAGGGGGGTCAGCCCCAGCATTTT. Translated, it gives CASSLEGGQPQHF. This chain uses TRBV7-9 with TRBJ1-5; D may be TRBD1 (6 bases). Trimming took off 1 base at V and 6 bases at J, with 7 bases between the two ends. Germline CDR1 reads SEHNR; CDR2 reads FQNEAQ (reference sequence). The CDR3 length is 13 residues. Full variable domain (rest looked up from reference TRBV7-9 and TRBJ1-5): DTGVSQNPRHKITKRGQNVTFRCDPISEHNRLYWYRQTLGQGPEFLTYFQNEAQLEKSRLLSDRFSAERPKGSFSTLEIQRTEQGDSAMYLCASSLEGGQPQHFGDGTRLSIL.

The table lists this clone with a few counts. This rearrangement joins TRBV5-1 to TRBJ1-1; 7 nucleotides agree with TRBD1. The CDR3 covers 16 residues. The J segment lost 0 bases and the V segment lost 3 bases, leaving 8 bases of the junction unmatched. Germline assignment: CDR1 SGHRS and CDR2 YFSETQ. The CDR3 DNA follows: TGCGCCAGCAGCTGGGGGGGACAGACGATGAACACTGAAGCTTTCTTT. Its protein product is CASSWGGQTMNTEAFF.